This T cell receptor (beta chain) is drawn from a study of T cell responses to AZD1222 COVID-19 vaccine. Findings and limits, study-wide: Sampling captured repertoires only after the peak T cell response. Unmutated variant regions are reportedly the target of nearly half of TCRs that are spike-specific. The sample set comprised mostly white British donors with more females, and clonal diversity was possibly underestimated. Baseline serostatus was positive in only a handful of AZD1222 recipients.

J was trimmed by 2 bases and V by 5 bases; bases with no gene match: 10. Germline V gives CDR1 MNHEY, CDR2 SMNVEV (reference sequence). The CDR3 contains 16 residues. Clones were sequenced by immunoSEQ multiplex PCR, and TCRdb holds only the in-frame ones, with some missing. The sample has over 100,000 clones, more than 65% seen once. A remark on this clone: Its antigen is currently unknown.

V is TRBV27 and J is TRBJ2-7; 9 bases match TRBD2. The clonotype originates from an adult in good health. This sample comprised peripheral blood, obtained on day 0 of AZD1222 vaccination. The CDR3: CASSLSRSSGTYEQYF. DNA of the CDR3: TGTGCCAGCAGTCTTTCTCGGTCTAGCGGGACCTACGAGCAGTACTTC.